The sample holds a few counts of the clone carrying this T cell receptor beta chain. The CDR3 carries no conserved terminal phenylalanine or tryptophan, so it likely arises from a read error. The DNA is omitted, as the CDR3 cannot be located on it reliably, and the CDR3 follows TCRdb's listing. The data were taken from a study of PD-L1 blockade in urothelial cancer. The wider study: There were a median of about 140,000 T cells in blood samples.

Regarding time point: peripheral blood 6 weeks after treatment start. The CDR3 comprises 10 residues, both ends counted. The V gene's germline CDR1 is MDHEN and CDR2 SYDVKM. The repertoire was sequenced with immunoSEQ multiplex PCR; TCRdb's copy has only in-frame clones and lacks some. The sample has around 110,000 clones, 85% to 90% seen once. This TCR was sampled from a man in his 60s with urothelial cancer. The sample consisted of PBMCs, taken around atezolizumab (anti-PD-L1) treatment. The genes are TRBV28 and TRBJ1-2; TRBD1, the D gene given by the table, was not confirmed from the DNA. CDR3 sequence reads: CASGAWLQSL.